The present entry profiles one T cell receptor beta chain with its context. This receptor's antigen is unknown. Per-base quality was not reported, and no clone a single base away is much larger than it. This sample is drawn from a study of cytomegalovirus exposure and HLA in healthy donors (dated by TCRdb to between 2016 and 2019). Study-wide context: According to an earlier analysis of 587 of the donors, about 190 million T cells yielded roughly 110 million unique TCR beta sequences and about 300 Gb of sequence data. In addition to the first cohort of roughly 670 subjects, a separate validation cohort of 120 different subjects was used. Every discovery cohort repertoire had been produced on one sequencing platform. On average, over 200,000 unique TCR beta nucleotide sequences were sequenced per donor among 398 genotyped donors of the cohort, with around 19% of those sequences being non-productive. An early release covering roughly 640 HLA-typed donors comprised approximately 300 gigabases of sequencing data and around 80 million unique TCR sequences. Donor age, sex, ethnicity and CMV serostatus were compiled together with the repertoire data. Four or five DR-DQ haplotypes were handled as single units for association and clustering because linkage in the cohort was strong. The T cell repertoires of under 750 subjects were profiled by immunosequencing and related to cytomegalovirus serostatus. The study was designed to test whether signatures of past pathogen exposure could be identified by cataloging public T cell receptors. An earlier analysis of several hundred of the donors applied high-throughput TCR beta sequencing to assess whether each TCR beta V gene segment acted as functional or pseudogenic. Genome-wide SNP genotypes for about 65% of the 666 donors were used in a later genetic analysis, which treated that subset as a discovery cohort. The number of typed donors differed by locus: roughly 629-640 for A, B, C, DRB1 and DQB1; 500 to 550 for DQA1; 606 for DPA1; and some 470 for DPB1. High-throughput TCR immunosequencing, statistical association of individual TCRs with disease status, and machine learning were combined to predict cytomegalovirus infection status. Among the 398 genotyped donors, about 83% belonged to the genetic ancestry cluster associated with self-reported Caucasian donors. A later analysis re-examined previously published TCR beta repertoires from more than 550 donors and added high-resolution HLA genotyping to investigate patterns of TCR occurrence. Both class I and class II loci were covered by HLA typing, at four-digit resolution. Rather than drawing on any new phenotypic data, the later analysis identified candidate immune exposures from TCR beta sequences and the way those sequences occurred across donors.

Overall study outcomes, separate from this receptor: Most TCR sequences were seen in very few donors, while some public TCRs were found in many individuals. A group of highly shared sequence variants was considered likely to be a technical artifact of the sequencing pipeline. The presence/absence analyses assumed that sequencing depth was roughly uniform across donors, and that assumption may not be true. Because counts were too low, about 18 rarely observed V segments, including chromosome 9 orphons, were left out of the earlier analysis of 500 to 750 of the donors. The study gave a list of 150 to 200 TCR beta chains associated with cytomegalovirus. In a later analysis, HLA-associated TCR beta chains were found to be more clonally expanded and to have lower generation probabilities than equally common non-associated chains. A later analysis associated some 17,000 TCR beta sequences with specific HLA alleles at a false discovery rate of 0.05. A later genetic analysis associated a missense DCLRE1C variant with V-gene and J-gene trimming of TCR beta chains, and an independent cohort replicated the association. Because HLA typing was unavailable for some donors at each locus, only the typed subset was used in association tests. According to a later analysis, parvovirus B19, influenza, CMV and Epstein-Barr virus appeared linked to several top co-occurrence clusters. It was suggested by the authors that the approach could potentially be generalized to other disease states and immunological phenotypes. A later analysis found that TCR association rates varied across HLA loci, with DRB1 alleles showing the most associated TCRs and HLA-C alleles the fewest. Strong co-occurrence of HLA alleles, especially DR and DQ, made assigning TCR associations to individual alleles difficult. According to a later analysis, most CMV-associated TCR beta chains appeared to be HLA-restricted, and the HLA associations seemed to be driven largely by CMV exposure. In a later genetic analysis, fewer N-insertions in productive TCRs were reported among donors in an Asian-associated ancestry cluster than the roughly 640-donor mean. A further reported finding was that TCR beta sequences accurately predicted the HLA-A and HLA-B alleles for most subjects in the first cohort. In vitro tests confirmed that three of the cytomegalovirus-associated TCR beta chains recognize cytomegalovirus antigens. Because the 87-base-pair reads could not distinguish some IMGT-functional V segments, including TRBV6-2 and TRBV6-3, those segments were excluded. Broadly in line with IMGT annotations, most TCR beta V segments showed up in productive rearrangements about 87% or about 30% of the time in an earlier analysis of several hundred of the donors. Correlated functional status among segregating V segments might be attributable to linkage disequilibrium, but an unknown experimental factor could not be ruled out. For the cohort, immune exposure information was limited to CMV serostatus. This cohort had only TCR beta chains sequenced, and the lack of alpha or paired-chain data limited which features could be detected. Cytomegalovirus status was reported to be diagnosed by the classifier with high specificity and sensitivity in both the original and validation cohorts.

The receptor library was made with the immunoSEQ multiplex PCR assay. For the multiplex PCR, a mixture combining 60 forward primers for TCR Vbeta segments and 13 reverse primers for TCR Jbeta segments was used. The CDR3 region of rearranged TCR beta genes was amplified from genomic DNA with a multiplex PCR assay. On the Illumina HiSeq System, the amplified TCR beta libraries were sequenced as 87-base-pair reads. On the authors' methods: A later analysis counted tens of millions of unique TCR beta chains across the 670 or so repertoires, and 10 million to 11 million of these chains were shared by at least two donors. Raw reads were error-corrected and collapsed into unique sequences by a nearest-neighbor algorithm in which closely related sequences were merged to remove PCR and sequencing errors. To assign V, D and J gene segments, CDR3 sequences were aligned to IMGT reference sequences. Each retained sequence needed at least a six-nucleotide match to both a V gene segment and a J gene segment. Rearrangements were classified as productive when the CDR3 lacked stop codons and remained in frame with V and J, and all other rearrangements were classified as non-productive. CDR3 was defined by IMGT convention, running from the second conserved V-encoded cysteine to the conserved J-encoded phenylalanine. In an earlier analysis of roughly 580 of the donors, sequences lacking an unambiguous match to a single V gene segment were excluded. An earlier analysis of 587 of the donors called V segments functional above 56.7% productive rearrangements and segregating when the between-donor standard deviation exceeded 5%. A statistical classification framework was built to diagnose cytomegalovirus status from the catalog of TCR beta chain sequences. In a later analysis, TCR nucleotide sequences were compared against IMGT/GENE-DB human TR gene sequences so that V and J genes could be assigned. Using the TCRdist pipeline, a later analysis assigned CDR3 sequences along with most-parsimonious VDJ recombination scenarios. A later analysis defined each TCR beta chain by its CDR3 amino acid sequence plus V-gene family, and excluded reads lacking a unique V-gene family. As a way to deal with suspected cross-contamination and a sequencing artifact, a later analysis dropped roughly 600 nucleotide sequences that were highly shared and had low generation probability. In a later analysis, a clonal expansion index for each public chain was calculated from normalized within-repertoire ranks of inferred template counts. A later analysis computed generation probabilities with a VDJ recombination model fitted to out-of-frame rearrangements, and checked the results against IGoR. In a later analysis, hypergeometric tests were used to score TCR-TCR, TCR-HLA and TCR-CMV co-occurrence, with a repertoire-size bias correction applied to TCR pairs. A later analysis estimated false discovery rates by permuting HLA or CMV assignments 20 times. In a later analysis, co-occurring TCRs were grouped using DBSCAN, and TCRdist sequence similarity was added for clustering within HLA-allele-positive subsets. Repertoires with fewer than 30,000 or more than 120,000 public chains were left out of co-occurrence clustering, as were five repertoires with anomalous nucleotide sharing. TCRdb retrieved this table from immuneACCESS and kept in-frame rearrangements only. Not all clones are present; in checked studies, unresolved V genes account for under half, and no reason is known for the remainder. V, J and clone size reflect that table, while D and trimming were determined from the DNA. In all, the sample holds 150,000 to 200,000 clones, and about 79% of those were seen once. The ten largest clonotypes hold about 1.6% of the sample.

The CDR3 covers 14 residues, taking in both the cysteine and the phenylalanine. The only DNA kept is the CDR3, 42 bases in frame from the first base. Via the germline V gene (reference sequence), CDR1 is MNHEY and CDR2 SMNVEV. Germline trimming: 0 bases from V, 3 bases from J; junction bases outside gene matches: 0. The cohort comprised some 700 healthy bone marrow donors. At the time of sampling, all cohort members were nominally healthy, though unrecorded immune exposures were likely present. The donor tested CMV seronegative and was one of the 352 seronegative cohort members. A peripheral blood sample was provided by each donor, and peripheral blood mononuclear cells were used for TCR beta sequencing. Genomic DNA extraction from the blood cell samples was performed with the Qiagen DNeasy Blood Extraction Kit.

The V and J segments used are TRBV27 and TRBJ2-3; TRBD2 agrees with 7 junctional bases. The TCR sequence derives from a man aged 18 to 29 in good health and CMV-seronegative. Sequenced input: PBMCs. CDR3 loop: CASSLSGGTDTQYF. The nucleotide sequence reads as follows: TGTGCCAGCAGTTTATCGGGGGGGACAGATACGCAGTATTTT.